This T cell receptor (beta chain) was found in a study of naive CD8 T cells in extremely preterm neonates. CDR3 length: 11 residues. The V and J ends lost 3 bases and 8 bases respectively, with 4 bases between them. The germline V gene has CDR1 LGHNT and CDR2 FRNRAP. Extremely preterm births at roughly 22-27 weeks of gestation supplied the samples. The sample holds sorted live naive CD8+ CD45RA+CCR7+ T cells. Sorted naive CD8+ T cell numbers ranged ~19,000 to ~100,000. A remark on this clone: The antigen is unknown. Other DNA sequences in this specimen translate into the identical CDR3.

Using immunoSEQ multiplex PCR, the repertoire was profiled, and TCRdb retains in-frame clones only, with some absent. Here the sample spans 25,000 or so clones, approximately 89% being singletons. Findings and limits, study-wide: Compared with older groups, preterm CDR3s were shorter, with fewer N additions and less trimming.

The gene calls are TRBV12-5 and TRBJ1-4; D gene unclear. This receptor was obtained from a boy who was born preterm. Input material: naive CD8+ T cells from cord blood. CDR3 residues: CASGLGEKLFF. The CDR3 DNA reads TGTGCTAGTGGTTTAGGGGAAAAACTGTTTTTT.